These 16 T cell receptor beta chains were sequenced from one sample in a study of cytomegalovirus exposure and HLA in healthy donors. Primers included in the PCR were 60 Vbeta and 13 Jbeta primers. Repertoires were generated with immunoSEQ multiplex PCR, while TCRdb's copy carries only in-frame clones and drops some. The profile shows around 150,000 clones, roughly three quarters of them singletons. The sequencing sample was made of PBMCs. These receptors all come from a man between 35 and 55 years old in good health and CMV-seronegative.

This chain links TRBV7-2 with TRBJ1-4, with TRBD1 matching over 10 bases. With V trimmed by 4 bases and J by 6 bases, 5 bases remained unmatched. From germline, CDR1 is SGHTA and CDR2 FQGNSA. The CDR3 contains 15 residues. This CDR3 is CASSYTGTGDEKLFF. Written as DNA, the CDR3 is TGTGCCAGCAGCTACACCGGGACAGGGGATGAAAAACTGTTTTTT.

The chain carries TRBV19 and TRBJ2-3; 7 bases line up with TRBD1. Germline V gene lookup returns CDR1 LNHDA and CDR2 SQIVND (reference sequence). V shed 5 bases and J 0 bases; nucleotides not matched to a gene: 5. CDR3 length equals 15 residues. As DNA, the CDR3 is TGTGCCAGTAGTTACGACAGGGCCAGCACAGATACGCAGTATTTT. It yields the protein CASSYDRASTDTQYF.

This chain uses TRBV19 with TRBJ1-5, with 9 bases fitting TRBD1. The CDR3 has 16 amino acids. Germline V gives CDR1 LNHDA, CDR2 SQIVND (reference sequence). J lost 2 bases, V lost 6 bases, and 8 bases had no gene match. CDR3 nucleotide sequence: TGTGCCAGTAGCGAACAGGGACAGGGTGGCAATCAGCCCCAGCATTTT. It specifies CASSEQGQGGNQPQHF.

The chain uses TRBV10-3 and TRBJ1-5; the match to TRBD1 covers 10 bases. The trim removed 0 bases at V and 0 bases at J, leaving 8 bases unmatched. Germline V CDR1 and CDR2: ENHRY, SYGVKD. The CDR3 loop spans 19 amino acids. CDR3 loop: CAISESRTGGAGSNQPQHF. CDR3 in DNA: TGTGCCATCAGTGAGTCGAGGACAGGGGGAGCAGGTAGCAATCAGCCCCAGCATTTT.

The chain couples TRBV6-1 to TRBJ1-5, with TRBD1 matching 7 bases. With 8 bases clipped from V and 0 bases from J, the junction kept 7 bases outside the gene matches. The CDR3 has 15 amino acids. CDR1 MNHNS and CDR2 SASEGT come from the germline V gene. The CDR3 loop reads CASAGQAYSNQPQHF. CDR3 nucleotides: TGTGCCAGCGCAGGACAGGCGTATAGCAATCAGCCCCAGCATTTT.

The V gene is TRBV10-3, the J gene TRBJ2-6; possibly TRBD1 for D (6 bases). The germline V gene encodes CDR1 ENHRY and CDR2 SYGVKD. The CDR3 extends over 14 amino acids. V lost 11 bases to trimming and J lost 0 bases, with 11 bases between them. CDR3: CAAGQPSGANVLTF. The DNA for the CDR3 is TGTGCCGCCGGACAGCCCTCTGGGGCCAACGTCCTGACTTTC.

In this sample, this clone turned up a few times. The chain links TRBV15 to TRBJ1-4; D uncertain. Germline V gene data show CDR1 as LNHNV and CDR2 as YYDKDF (reference sequence). This CDR3 has 15 residues. V gave up 0 bases and J gave up 8 bases, with 13 bases separating them. CDR3 nucleotide sequence: TGTGCCACCAGCAGAGATAACGGGGTAGGGGAAAAACTGTTTTTT. As protein: CATSRDNGVGEKLFF.

CDR3 sequence (DNA): TGTGCCAGCAGCCCCCAAGGGGAGGGGAGGGAAAAACTGTTTTTT. Its translation: CASSPQGEGREKLFF. V gene TRBV7-6 combines with J gene TRBJ1-4, with D possibly TRBD1 on 5 matching bases. The V end was cut by 5 bases, the J end by 8 bases, with 18 bases between. From germline, CDR1 is SGHVS and CDR2 FNYEAQ. This CDR3 contains 15 residues.

There are a few counts of this clone. V is TRBV4-2 and J is TRBJ2-2, with 7 positions matching TRBD1. J was trimmed by 3 bases and V by 7 bases; bases with no gene match: 8. Per germline, CDR1 LGHNA and CDR2 YNFKEQ. The CDR3 loop spans 15 amino acids. DNA of the CDR3: TGTGCCAGCAAAGCTCGGGACAGATACACCGGGGAGCTGTTTTTT. This gives the protein CASKARDRYTGELFF.

CDR3 nucleotide sequence: TGTGCCAGCAGTTCCCCTGATGTGACTGATTCGGAGGGCTACACCTTC. Protein product: CASSSPDVTDSEGYTF. The rearrangement uses TRBV6-5 and TRBJ1-2, with D hard to call. The V end was cut by 4 bases, the J end by 8 bases, with 23 bases between. The CDR3 length is 16 residues. In germline, CDR1 is MNHEY, CDR2 SVGAGI.

V and J are TRBV9 and TRBJ2-7; 9 bases match TRBD2. The CDR3 is made up of 16 amino acids. Unmatched junction bases numbered 7, after V lost 0 bases and J lost 3 bases. The germline V gene encodes CDR1 SGDLS and CDR2 YYNGEE. The CDR3: CASSVAGGGGNYEQYF. DNA of the CDR3: TGTGCCAGCAGCGTAGCAGGCGGGGGGGGAAACTACGAGCAGTACTTC. Drawing the rest from reference TRBV9 and TRBJ2-7, the complete variable domain is DSGVTQTPKHLITATGQRVTLRCSPRSGDLSVYWYQQSLDQGLQFLIQYYNGEERAKGNILERFSAQQFPDLHSELNLSSLELGDSALYFCASSVAGGGGNYEQYFGPGTRLTVT.

This chain connects TRBV6-6 to TRBJ2-3; 10 bases match TRBD2. Germline lookup yields CDR1 MNHNY and CDR2 SVGAGI (reference sequence). Trimming cost V 8 bases and J 1 base; bases outside gene matches: 0. The CDR3 contains 13 residues. Here the CDR3 reads CASGLAGTDTQYF. For the CDR3, the DNA is TGTGCCAGCGGACTAGCGGGCACAGATACGCAGTATTTT.

This chain links TRBV2 with TRBJ1-5; D might be TRBD1 (6 bases). Germline lookup yields CDR1 SNHLY and CDR2 FYNNEI. The CDR3 contains 14 residues. V shed 5 bases and J shed 7 bases, with 15 bases lying between them. The CDR3 sequence: CASSQGPPSQPQHF. The CDR3 coding sequence is TGTGCCAGCAGTCAGGGGCCCCCGAGCCAGCCCCAGCATTTT.

Concerning this clone: The same CDR3 is also encoded by other DNA sequences in this sample. The V gene is TRBV7-9, the J gene TRBJ1-1, with a weak D call TRBD1 (5 bases). Per germline, CDR1 SEHNR and CDR2 FQNEAQ (reference sequence). V was pared by 4 bases and J by 1 base, with 7 bases between. The CDR3 consists of 13 residues. CDR3 nucleotide sequence: TGTGCCAGCAGCTCTCAGGGGAACACTGAAGCTTTCTTT. Its protein product is CASSSQGNTEAFF.

The chain combines TRBV5-6 with TRBJ2-7; 9 bases align to TRBD1. The V gene end was trimmed by 4 bases and the J gene end by 3 bases; junction bases not matched to a gene: 5. CDR1 is SGHDT and CDR2 is YYEEEE in the germline V gene. This CDR3 is built from 14 residues. CDR3 sequence: CASSVPGQGYEQYF. CDR3 nucleotides: TGTGCCAGCAGCGTACCGGGACAGGGCTACGAGCAGTACTTC.

The V call is TRBV6-5, the J call TRBJ2-7, with TRBD1 matching 7 bases. The CDR3 has 15 amino acids. V lost 0 bases to trimming and J lost 3 bases; unmatched junction nucleotides: 5. CDR1 and CDR2 (germline): MNHEY, SVGAGI. DNA for the CDR3: TGTGCCAGCAGTTACTCGGCAGGGGGATTCTACGAGCAGTACTTC. It yields the protein CASSYSAGGFYEQYF.